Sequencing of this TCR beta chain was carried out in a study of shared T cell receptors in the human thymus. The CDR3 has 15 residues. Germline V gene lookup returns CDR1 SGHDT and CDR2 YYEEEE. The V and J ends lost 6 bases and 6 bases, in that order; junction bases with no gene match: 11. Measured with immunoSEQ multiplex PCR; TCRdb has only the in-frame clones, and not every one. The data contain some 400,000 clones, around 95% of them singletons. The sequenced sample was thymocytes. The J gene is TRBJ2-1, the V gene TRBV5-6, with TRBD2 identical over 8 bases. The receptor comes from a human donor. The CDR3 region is CASTPPGAGGNEQFF. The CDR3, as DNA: TGTGCCAGCACCCCCCCGGGGGCGGGAGGCAATGAGCAGTTCTTC.